This T cell receptor beta chain was documented in a study of T cells in Graves' hyperthyroidism and ophthalmopathy. Any patient presenting with uncontrolled infection, other autoimmune disease, pregnancy or lactation was left out. Note on this clonotype: Its antigen is currently unknown.

This CDR3 contains 13 residues. Germline V gives CDR1 SGHDN, CDR2 FVKESK. V shed 2 bases and J shed 12 bases, with 11 bases lying between them. The study, taken as a whole, reports: A model built on 13 V-J features separated ophthalmopathy from stable hyperthyroidism. Most expanded thyroid clonotypes above 0.001 also appeared in blood.

The CDR3 regions of TCR beta were amplified from RNA transcripts. TCR CDR3 regions were first amplified by RT-PCR with HTBI primers. TCRdb processed the multiplex PCR reads anew with MiXCR; each CDR3 protein has one entry. The repertoire consists of approximately 510,000 distinct CDR3 sequences, with 40% to 50% occurring once and the leading ten covering around 44%. The TCR comes from an adult woman with Graves' disease, either hyperthyroidism or ophthalmopathy (not recorded which). Sequenced material: peripheral blood or thyroid tissue (not recorded which). This sequence joins TRBV14 and TRBJ1-6, with D maybe TRBD1 (5 bases). Written as DNA, the CDR3 is TGTGCCAGCAGCCAATCCACAGGTTTACCCCTCCACTTT. Its translation: CASSQSTGLPLHF.